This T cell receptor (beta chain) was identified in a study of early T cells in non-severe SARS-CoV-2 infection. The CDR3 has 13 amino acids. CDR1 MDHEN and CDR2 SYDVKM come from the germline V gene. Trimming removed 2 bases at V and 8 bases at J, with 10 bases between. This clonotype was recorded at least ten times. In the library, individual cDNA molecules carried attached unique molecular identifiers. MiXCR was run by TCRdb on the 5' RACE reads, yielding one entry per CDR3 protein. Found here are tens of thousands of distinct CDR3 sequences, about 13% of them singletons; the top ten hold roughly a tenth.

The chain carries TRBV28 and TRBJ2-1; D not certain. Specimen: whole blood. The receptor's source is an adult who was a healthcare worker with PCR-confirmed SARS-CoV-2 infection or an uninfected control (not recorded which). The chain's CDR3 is CASSLGPMDEQFF. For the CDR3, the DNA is TGTGCCAGCAGTTTAGGACCCATGGATGAGCAGTTCTTC. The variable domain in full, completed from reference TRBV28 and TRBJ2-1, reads DVKVTQSSRYLVKRTGEKVFLECVQDMDHENMFWYRQDPGLGLRLIYFSYDVKMKEKGDIPEGYSVSREKKERFSLILESASTNQTSMYLCASSLGPMDEQFFGPGTRLTVL.